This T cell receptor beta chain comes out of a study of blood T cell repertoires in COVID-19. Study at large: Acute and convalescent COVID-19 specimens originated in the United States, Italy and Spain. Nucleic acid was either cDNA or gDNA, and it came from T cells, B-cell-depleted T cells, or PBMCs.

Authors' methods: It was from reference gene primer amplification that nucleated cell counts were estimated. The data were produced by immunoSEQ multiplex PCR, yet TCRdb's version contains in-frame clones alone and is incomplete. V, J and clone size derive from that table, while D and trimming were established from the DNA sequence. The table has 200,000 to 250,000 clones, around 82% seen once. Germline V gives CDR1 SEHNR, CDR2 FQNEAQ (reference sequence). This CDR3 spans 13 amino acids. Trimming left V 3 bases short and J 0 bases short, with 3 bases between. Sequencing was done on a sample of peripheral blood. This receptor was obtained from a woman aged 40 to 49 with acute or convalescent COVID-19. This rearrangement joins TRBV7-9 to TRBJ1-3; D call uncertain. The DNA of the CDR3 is TGTGCCAGCAGCTTGGCCTCTGGAAACACCATATATTTT. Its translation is CASSLASGNTIYF.